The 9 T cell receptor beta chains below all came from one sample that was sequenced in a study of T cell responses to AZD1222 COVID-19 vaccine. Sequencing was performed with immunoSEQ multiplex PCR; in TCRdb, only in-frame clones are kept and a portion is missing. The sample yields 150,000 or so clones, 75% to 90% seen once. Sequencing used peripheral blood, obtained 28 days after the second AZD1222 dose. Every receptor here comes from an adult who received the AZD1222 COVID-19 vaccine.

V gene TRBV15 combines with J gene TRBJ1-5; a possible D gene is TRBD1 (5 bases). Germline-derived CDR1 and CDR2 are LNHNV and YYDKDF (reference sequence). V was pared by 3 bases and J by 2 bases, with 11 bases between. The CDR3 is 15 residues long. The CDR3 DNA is TGTGCCACCAGCAGCGACGGGACGGGCAATCAGCCCCAGCATTTT. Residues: CATSSDGTGNQPQHF.

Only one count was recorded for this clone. The CDR3 DNA follows: TGTGCCAGCAGCCAAGAAGGTCAGTGGAACACTGAAGCTTTCTTT. Protein sequence: CASSQEGQWNTEAFF. V is TRBV3-1 (or the pseudogene TRBV3-2) and J is TRBJ1-1; D gene uncertain. Trimming shortened V by 0 bases and J by 1 base, and 9 bases separated the two germline ends. Germline CDR1 is LGHDT and CDR2 is YNNKEL (reference sequence). The CDR3 contains 15 residues.

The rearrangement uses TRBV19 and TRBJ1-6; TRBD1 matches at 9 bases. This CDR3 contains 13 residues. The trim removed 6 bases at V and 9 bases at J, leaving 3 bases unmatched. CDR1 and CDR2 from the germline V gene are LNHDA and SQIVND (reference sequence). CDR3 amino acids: CASSRDRVSPLHF. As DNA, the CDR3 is TGTGCCAGTAGCCGGGACAGGGTTTCACCCCTCCACTTT.

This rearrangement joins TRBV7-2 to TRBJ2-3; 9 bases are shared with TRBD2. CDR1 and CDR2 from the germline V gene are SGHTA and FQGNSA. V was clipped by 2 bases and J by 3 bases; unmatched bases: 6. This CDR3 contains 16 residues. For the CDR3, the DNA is TGTGCCAGCAGCTTACGGGCGGGAGGGCTTACAGATACGCAGTATTTT. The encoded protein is CASSLRAGGLTDTQYF.

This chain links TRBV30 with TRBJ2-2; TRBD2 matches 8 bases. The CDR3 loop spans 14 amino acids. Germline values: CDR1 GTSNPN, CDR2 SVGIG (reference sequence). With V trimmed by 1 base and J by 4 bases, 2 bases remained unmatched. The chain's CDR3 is CAWSGLARTGELFF. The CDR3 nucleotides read TGTGCCTGGAGTGGACTAGCGCGCACCGGGGAGCTGTTTTTT.

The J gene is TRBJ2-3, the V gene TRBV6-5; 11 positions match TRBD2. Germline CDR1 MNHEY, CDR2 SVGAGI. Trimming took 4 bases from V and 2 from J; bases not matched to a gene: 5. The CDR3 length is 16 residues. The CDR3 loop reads CASSSGTSGFTDTQYF. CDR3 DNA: TGTGCCAGCAGTTCTGGGACTAGCGGCTTCACAGATACGCAGTATTTT.

CDR3 protein: CASSQDSWQQNTEAFF. CDR3 coding DNA: TGCGCCAGCAGCCAAGATTCCTGGCAGCAGAACACTGAAGCTTTCTTT. J is TRBJ1-1 and V is TRBV4-1; D is unresolved. Trimming removed 0 bases from V and 1 base from J, with 12 bases in between. Germline-derived CDR1 and CDR2 are MGHRA and YSYEKL. The CDR3 loop spans 16 amino acids.

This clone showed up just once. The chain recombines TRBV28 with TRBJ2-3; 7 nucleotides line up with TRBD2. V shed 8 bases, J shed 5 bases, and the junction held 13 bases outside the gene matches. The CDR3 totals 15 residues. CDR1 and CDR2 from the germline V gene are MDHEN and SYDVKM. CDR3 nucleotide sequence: TGTGCCAGCGCTGAAGCGGGACCGTCGGGAGATACGCAGTATTTT. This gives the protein CASAEAGPSGDTQYF.

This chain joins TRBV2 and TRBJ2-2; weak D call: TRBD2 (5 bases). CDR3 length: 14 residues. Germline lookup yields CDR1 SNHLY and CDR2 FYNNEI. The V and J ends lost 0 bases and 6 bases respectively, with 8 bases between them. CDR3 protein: CASSEANGAGELFF. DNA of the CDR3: TGTGCCAGCAGTGAAGCGAACGGGGCCGGGGAGCTGTTTTTT. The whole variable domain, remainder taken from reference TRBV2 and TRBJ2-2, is EPEVTQTPSHQVTQMGQEVILRCVPISNHLYFYWYRQILGQKVEFLVSFYNNEISEKSEIFDDQFSVERPDGSNFTLKIRSTKLEDSAMYFCASSEANGAGELFFGEGSRLTVL.